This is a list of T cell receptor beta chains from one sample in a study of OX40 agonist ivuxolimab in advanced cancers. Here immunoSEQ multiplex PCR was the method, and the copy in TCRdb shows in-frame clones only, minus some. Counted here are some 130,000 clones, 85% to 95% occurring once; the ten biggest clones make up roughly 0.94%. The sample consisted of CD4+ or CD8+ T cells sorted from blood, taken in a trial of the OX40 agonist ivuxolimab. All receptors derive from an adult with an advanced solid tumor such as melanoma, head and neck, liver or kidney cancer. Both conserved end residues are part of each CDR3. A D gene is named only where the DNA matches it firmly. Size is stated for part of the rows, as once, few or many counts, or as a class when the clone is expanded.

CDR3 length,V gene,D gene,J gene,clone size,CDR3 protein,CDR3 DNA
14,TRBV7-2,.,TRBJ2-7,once,CASSLGLSGYEQYF,TGTGCCAGCAGCTTAGGACTCAGCGGCTACGAGCAGTACTTC
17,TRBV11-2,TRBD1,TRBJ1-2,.,CASSNGQEGGIDYGYTF,TGTGCCAGCAGCAACGGACAGGAGGGGGGCATTGACTATGGCTACACCTTC
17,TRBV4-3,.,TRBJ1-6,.,CASSQVYDSLINSPLHF,TGCGCCAGCAGCCAAGTCTACGACAGCCTTATTAATTCACCCCTCCACTTT
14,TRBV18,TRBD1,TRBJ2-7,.,CASSPTGQGYEQYF,TGTGCCAGCTCACCCACGGGACAGGGCTACGAGCAGTACTTC
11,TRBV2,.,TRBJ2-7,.,CARGGAGEQYF,TGTGCCAGGGGGGGGGCCGGGGAGCAGTACTTC
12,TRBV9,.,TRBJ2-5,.,CASSVEGETQYF,TGTGCCAGCAGCGTAGAGGGGGAGACCCAGTACTTC
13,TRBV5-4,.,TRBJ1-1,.,CASSQEGRLGAFF,TGCGCCAGCAGCCAAGAAGGCAGGTTGGGCGCTTTCTTT
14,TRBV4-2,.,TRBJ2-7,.,CASSPGRFDYEQYF,TGTGCCAGCAGCCCCGGGAGATTTGATTACGAGCAGTACTTC
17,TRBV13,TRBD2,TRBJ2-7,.,CASSRPNSGGVSYEQYF,TGTGCCAGCAGCCGACCTAATAGCGGGGGGGTCTCCTACGAGCAGTACTTC
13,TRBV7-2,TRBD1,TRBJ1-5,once,CASSSDRLRPQHF,TGTGCCAGCAGTTCGGACAGGTTGAGGCCCCAGCATTTT
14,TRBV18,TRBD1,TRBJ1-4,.,CASSPPGDREKLFF,TGTGCCAGCTCACCACCGGGGGACAGGGAAAAACTGTTTTTT
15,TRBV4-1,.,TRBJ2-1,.,CASSQDGVSWNEQFF,TGCGCCAGCAGCCAAGATGGAGTGTCGTGGAATGAGCAGTTCTTC
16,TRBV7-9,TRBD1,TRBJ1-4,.,CASSTGPGGTNEKLFF,TGTGCCAGCAGCACCGGTCCAGGGGGGACTAATGAAAAACTGTTTTTT
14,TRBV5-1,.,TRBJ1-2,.,CASSADLGYVGYTF,TGCGCCAGCAGCGCGGACCTTGGTTATGTAGGCTACACCTTC
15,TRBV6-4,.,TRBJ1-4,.,CASSDSRGSNEKLFF,TGTGCCAGCAGTGACTCAAGGGGTTCCAATGAAAAACTGTTTTTT
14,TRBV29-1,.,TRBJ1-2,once,CSVERALRGYGYTF,TGCAGCGTTGAAAGGGCCCTCCGGGGCTATGGCTACACCTTC
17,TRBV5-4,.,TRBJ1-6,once,CASSLLGSGSYNSPLHF,TGTGCCAGCAGCTTGTTGGGGTCGGGCTCCTATAATTCACCCCTCCACTTT
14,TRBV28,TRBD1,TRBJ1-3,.,CASSWTGPGNTIYF,TGTGCCAGCAGTTGGACAGGGCCTGGAAACACCATATATTTT
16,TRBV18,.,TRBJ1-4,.,CASSPNPTATNEKLFF,TGTGCCAGCTCACCAAACCCTACTGCAACTAATGAAAAACTGTTTTTT
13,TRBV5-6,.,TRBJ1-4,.,CASSTGAGEKLFF,TGTGCCAGCAGCACGGGAGCGGGCGAAAAACTGTTTTTT
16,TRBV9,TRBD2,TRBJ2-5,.,CASSTPGEGPRETQYF,TGTGCCAGCAGCACCCCGGGGGAGGGTCCAAGGGAGACCCAGTACTTC
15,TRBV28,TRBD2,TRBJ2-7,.,CASSSASGSGHEQYF,TGTGCCAGCAGCTCTGCTAGCGGGAGTGGCCACGAGCAGTACTTC
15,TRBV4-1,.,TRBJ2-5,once,CASSQEGTFQETQYF,TGCGCCAGCAGCCAAGAGGGGACTTTTCAAGAGACCCAGTACTTC
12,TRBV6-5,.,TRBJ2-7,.,CASSHSLNEQYF,TGTGCCAGCAGTCACAGCTTAAACGAGCAGTACTTC
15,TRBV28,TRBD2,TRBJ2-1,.,CASSSLAGGYNEQFF,TGTGCCAGCAGTTCACTAGCGGGAGGGTACAATGAGCAGTTCTTC
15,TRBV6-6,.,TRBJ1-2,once,CASSYGPPGSRGYTF,TGTGCCAGCAGTTACGGCCCCCCCGGTTCGCGGGGCTACACCTTC
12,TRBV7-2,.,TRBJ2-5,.,CASSLNQETQYF,TGTGCCAGCAGCCTAAACCAAGAGACCCAGTACTTC
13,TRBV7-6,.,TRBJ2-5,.,CASSWGAGETQYF,TGTGCCAGCAGTTGGGGCGCGGGGGAGACCCAGTACTTC
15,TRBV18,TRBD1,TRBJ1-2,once,CASSPFGQGDYGYTF,TGTGCCAGCTCACCATTTGGACAGGGGGACTATGGCTACACCTTC
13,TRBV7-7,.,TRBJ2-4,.,CASSTGTGNIQYF,TGTGCCAGCAGCACAGGGACGGGAAACATTCAGTACTTC
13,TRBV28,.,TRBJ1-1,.,CASSSLPGRGGRF,TGTGCCAGCAGTTCCTTACCTGGAAGGGGGGGAAGATTT
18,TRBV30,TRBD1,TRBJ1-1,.,CAWSRLTGIWSGVSEAFF,TGTGCCTGGAGTAGGCTGACAGGGATTTGGTCGGGGGTAAGTGAAGCTTTCTTT
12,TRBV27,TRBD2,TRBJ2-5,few,CASSELAGEQYF,TGTGCCAGCAGTGAACTAGCGGGAGAGCAGTACTTC
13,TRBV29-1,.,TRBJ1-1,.,CSVEIRTNTEAFF,TGCAGCGTTGAGATTCGTACCAACACTGAAGCTTTCTTT
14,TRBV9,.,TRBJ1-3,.,CASSVGNSGNTIYF,TGTGCCAGCAGCGTAGGAAACTCTGGAAACACCATATATTTT
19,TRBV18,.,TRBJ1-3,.,CASSPPRPGSLNSGNTIYF,TGTGCCAGCTCACCACCGAGACCAGGGTCCCTAAACTCTGGAAACACCATATATTTT
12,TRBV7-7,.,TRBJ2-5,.,CASSPHLETQYF,TGTGCTAGCAGCCCTCACTTAGAGACCCAGTACTTC
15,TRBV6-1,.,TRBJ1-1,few,CASSEGRIRNTEAFF,TGTGCCAGCAGTGAAGGGAGGATCAGAAACACTGAAGCTTTCTTT
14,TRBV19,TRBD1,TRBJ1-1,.,CASSTGQGYPEAFF,TGTGCCAGTAGTACCGGACAGGGTTACCCTGAAGCTTTCTTT
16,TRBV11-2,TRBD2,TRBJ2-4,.,CASSQVASGGANIQYF,TGCGCCAGCAGCCAAGTGGCTAGCGGGGGGGCGAACATTCAGTACTTC